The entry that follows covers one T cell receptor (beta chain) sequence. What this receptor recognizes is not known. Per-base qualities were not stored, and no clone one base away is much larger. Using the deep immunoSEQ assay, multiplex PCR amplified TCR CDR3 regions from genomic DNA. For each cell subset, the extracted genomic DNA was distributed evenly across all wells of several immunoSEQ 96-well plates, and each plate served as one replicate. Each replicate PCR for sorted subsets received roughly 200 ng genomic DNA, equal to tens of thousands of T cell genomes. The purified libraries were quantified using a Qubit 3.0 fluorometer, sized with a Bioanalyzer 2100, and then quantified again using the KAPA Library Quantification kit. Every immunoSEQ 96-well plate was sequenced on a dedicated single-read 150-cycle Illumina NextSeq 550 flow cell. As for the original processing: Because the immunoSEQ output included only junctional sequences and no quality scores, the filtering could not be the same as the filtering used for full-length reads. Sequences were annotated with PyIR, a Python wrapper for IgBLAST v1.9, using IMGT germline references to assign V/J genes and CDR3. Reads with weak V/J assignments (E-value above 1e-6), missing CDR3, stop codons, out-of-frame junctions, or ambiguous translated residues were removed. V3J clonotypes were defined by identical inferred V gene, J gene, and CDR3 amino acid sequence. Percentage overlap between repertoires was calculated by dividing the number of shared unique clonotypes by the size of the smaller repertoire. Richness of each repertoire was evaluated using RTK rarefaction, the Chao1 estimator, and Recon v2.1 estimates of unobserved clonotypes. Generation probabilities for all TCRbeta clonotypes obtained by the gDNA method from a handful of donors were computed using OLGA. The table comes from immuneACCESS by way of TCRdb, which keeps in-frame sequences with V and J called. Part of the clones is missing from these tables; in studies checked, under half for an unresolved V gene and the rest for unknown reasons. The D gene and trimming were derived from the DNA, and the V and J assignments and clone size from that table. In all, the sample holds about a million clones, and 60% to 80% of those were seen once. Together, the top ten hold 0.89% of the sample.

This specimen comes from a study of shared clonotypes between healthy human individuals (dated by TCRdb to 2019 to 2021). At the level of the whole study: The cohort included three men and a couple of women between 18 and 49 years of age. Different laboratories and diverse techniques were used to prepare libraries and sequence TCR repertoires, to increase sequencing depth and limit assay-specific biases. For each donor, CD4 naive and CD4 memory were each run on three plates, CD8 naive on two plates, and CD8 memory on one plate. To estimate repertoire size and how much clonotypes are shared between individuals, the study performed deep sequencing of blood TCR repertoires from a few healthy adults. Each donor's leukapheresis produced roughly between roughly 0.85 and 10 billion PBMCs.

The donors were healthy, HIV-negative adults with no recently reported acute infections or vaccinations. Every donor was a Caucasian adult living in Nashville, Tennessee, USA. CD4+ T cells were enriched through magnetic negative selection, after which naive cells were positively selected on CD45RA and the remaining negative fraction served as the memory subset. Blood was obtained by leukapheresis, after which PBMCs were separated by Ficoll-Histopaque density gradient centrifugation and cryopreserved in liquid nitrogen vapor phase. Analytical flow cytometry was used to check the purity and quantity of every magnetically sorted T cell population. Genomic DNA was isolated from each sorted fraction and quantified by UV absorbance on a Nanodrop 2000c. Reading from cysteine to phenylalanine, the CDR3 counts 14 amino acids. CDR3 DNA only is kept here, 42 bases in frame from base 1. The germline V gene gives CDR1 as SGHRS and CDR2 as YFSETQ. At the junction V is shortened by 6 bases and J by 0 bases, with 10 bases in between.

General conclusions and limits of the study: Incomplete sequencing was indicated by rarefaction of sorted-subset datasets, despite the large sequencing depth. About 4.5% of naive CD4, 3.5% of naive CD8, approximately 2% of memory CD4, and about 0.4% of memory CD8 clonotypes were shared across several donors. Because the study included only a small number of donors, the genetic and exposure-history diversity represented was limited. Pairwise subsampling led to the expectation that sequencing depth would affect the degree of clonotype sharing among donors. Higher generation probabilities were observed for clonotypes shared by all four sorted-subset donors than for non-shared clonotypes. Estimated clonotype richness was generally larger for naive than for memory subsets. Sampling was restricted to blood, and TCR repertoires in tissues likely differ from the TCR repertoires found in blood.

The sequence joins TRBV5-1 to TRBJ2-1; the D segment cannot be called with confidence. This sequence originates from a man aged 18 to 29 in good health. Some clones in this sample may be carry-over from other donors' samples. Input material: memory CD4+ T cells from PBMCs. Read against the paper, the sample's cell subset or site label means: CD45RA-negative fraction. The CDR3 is CASKSASSYNEQFF. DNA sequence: TGCGCCAGCAAGTCTGCAAGCTCCTACAATGAGCAGTTCTTC. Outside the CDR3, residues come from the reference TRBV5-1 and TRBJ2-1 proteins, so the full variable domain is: KAGVTQTPRYLIKTRGQQVTLSCSPISGHRSVSWYQQTPGQGLQFLFEYFSETQRNKGNFPGRFSGRQFSNSRSEMNVSTLELGDSALYLCASKSASSYNEQFFGPGTRLTVL.